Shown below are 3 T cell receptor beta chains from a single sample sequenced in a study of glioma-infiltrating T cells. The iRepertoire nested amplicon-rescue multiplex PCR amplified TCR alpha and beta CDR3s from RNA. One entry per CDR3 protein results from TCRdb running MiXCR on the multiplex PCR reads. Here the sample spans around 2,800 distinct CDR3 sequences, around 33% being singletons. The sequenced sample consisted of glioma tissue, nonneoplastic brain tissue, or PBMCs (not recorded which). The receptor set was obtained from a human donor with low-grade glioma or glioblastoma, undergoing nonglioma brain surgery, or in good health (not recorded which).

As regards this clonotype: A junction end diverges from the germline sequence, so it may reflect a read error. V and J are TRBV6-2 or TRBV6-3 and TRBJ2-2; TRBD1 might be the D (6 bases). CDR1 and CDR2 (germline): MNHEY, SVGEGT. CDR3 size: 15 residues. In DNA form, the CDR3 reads TGTGCCAGCATTCTTGGGACATCTAACACCTGGGAGCTGTTTTTT. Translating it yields CASILGTSNTWELFF.

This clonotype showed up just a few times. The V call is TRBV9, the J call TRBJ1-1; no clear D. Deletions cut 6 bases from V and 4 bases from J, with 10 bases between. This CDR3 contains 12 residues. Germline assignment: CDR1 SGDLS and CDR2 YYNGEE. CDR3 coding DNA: TGTGCCAGCACTGGGTTGGGCACTGAAGCTTTCTTT. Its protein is CASTGLGTEAFF. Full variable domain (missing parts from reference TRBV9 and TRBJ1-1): DSGVTQTPKHLITATGQRVTLRCSPRSGDLSVYWYQQSLDQGLQFLIQYYNGEERAKGNILERFSAQQFPDLHSELNLSSLELGDSALYFCASTGLGTEAFFGQGTRLTVV.

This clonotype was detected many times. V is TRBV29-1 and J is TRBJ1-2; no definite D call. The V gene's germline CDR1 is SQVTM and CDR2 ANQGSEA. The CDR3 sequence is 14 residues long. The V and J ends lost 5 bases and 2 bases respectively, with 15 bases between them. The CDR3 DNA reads TGCAGCGTTCCTCTGACACCATCCAACTATGGCTACACCTTC. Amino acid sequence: CSVPLTPSNYGYTF.